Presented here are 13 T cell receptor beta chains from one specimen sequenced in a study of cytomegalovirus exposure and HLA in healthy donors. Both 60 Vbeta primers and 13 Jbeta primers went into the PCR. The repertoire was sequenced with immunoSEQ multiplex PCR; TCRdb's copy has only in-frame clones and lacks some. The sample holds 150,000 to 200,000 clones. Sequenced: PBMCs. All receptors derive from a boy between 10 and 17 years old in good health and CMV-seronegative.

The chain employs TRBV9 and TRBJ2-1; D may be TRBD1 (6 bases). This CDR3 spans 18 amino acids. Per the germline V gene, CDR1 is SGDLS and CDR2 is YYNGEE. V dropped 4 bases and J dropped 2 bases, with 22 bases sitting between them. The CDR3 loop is CASSPPDQGFLAYNEQFF. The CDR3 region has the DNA TGTGCCAGCAGCCCACCGGATCAGGGGTTTTTGGCCTACAATGAGCAGTTCTTC.

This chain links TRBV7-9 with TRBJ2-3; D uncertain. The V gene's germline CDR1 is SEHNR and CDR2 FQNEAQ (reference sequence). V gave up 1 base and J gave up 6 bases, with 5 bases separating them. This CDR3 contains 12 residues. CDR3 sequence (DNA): TGTGCCAGCAGCTTAGTGGAGGATACGCAGTATTTT. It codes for CASSLVEDTQYF.

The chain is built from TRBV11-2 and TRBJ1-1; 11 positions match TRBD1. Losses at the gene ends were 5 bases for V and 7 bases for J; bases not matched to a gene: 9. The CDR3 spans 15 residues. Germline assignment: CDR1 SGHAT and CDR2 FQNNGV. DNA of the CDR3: TGTGCCAGCAGCCCACCGGACAGGGGGCATAATGAAGCTTTCTTT. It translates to CASSPPDRGHNEAFF.

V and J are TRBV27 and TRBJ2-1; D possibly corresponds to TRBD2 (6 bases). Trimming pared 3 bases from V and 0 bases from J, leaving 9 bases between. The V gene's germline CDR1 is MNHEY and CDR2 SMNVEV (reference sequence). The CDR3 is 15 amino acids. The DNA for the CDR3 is TGTGCCAGCAGTTTTAGCGGTCGCTCCTACAATGAGCAGTTCTTC. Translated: CASSFSGRSYNEQFF.

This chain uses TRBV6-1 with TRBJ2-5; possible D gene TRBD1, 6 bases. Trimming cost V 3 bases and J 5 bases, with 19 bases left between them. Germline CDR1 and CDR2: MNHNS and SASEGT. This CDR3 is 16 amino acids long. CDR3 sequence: CASSDRVGGTRETQYF. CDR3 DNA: TGTGCCAGCAGTGACAGGGTTGGGGGCACAAGGGAGACCCAGTACTTC.

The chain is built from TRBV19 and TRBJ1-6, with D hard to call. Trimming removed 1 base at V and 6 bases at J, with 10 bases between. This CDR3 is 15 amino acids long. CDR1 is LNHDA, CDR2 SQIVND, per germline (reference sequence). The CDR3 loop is CASSIAGGRNSPLHF. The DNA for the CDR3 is TGTGCCAGTAGTATAGCAGGCGGGCGTAATTCACCCCTCCACTTT.

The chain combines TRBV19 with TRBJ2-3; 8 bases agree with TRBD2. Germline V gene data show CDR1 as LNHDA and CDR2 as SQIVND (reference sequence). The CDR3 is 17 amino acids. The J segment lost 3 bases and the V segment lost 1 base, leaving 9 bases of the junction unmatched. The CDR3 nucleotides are TGTGCCAGTAGTATAGCTCATGGGGCGGGGGGAACAGATACGCAGTATTTT. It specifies CASSIAHGAGGTDTQYF. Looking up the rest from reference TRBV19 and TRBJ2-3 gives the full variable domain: DGGITQSPKYLFRKEGQNVTLSCEQNLNHDAMYWYRQDPGQGLRLIYYSQIVNDFQKGDIAEGYSVSREKKESFPLTVTSAQKNPTAFYLCASSIAHGAGGTDTQYFGPGTRLTVL.

CDR3 coding DNA: TGTGCCAGCAGCGTGGGCGCGGACAGCTACTATGGCTACACCTTC. Amino acids: CASSVGADSYYGYTF. The V call is TRBV7-6, the J call TRBJ1-2; tentatively, D is TRBD1 (6 bases). Germline V gives CDR1 SGHVS, CDR2 FNYEAQ. Trimming left V 5 bases short and J 3 bases short, with 16 bases between. The CDR3 runs to 15 residues. The full variable domain, completed using reference TRBV7-6 and TRBJ1-2, is GAGVSQSPRYKVTKRGQDVALRCDPISGHVSLYWYRQALGQGPEFLTYFNYEAQQDKSGLPNDRFSAERPEGSISTLTIQRTEQRDSAMYRCASSVGADSYYGYTFGSGTRLTVV.

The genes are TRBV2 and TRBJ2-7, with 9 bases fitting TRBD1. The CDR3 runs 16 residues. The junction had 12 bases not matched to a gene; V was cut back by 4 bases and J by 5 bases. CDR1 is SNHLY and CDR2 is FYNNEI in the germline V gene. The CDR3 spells CASSAGTGPPWDEQYF. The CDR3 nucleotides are TGTGCCAGCAGTGCCGGGACAGGGCCCCCCTGGGACGAGCAGTACTTC.

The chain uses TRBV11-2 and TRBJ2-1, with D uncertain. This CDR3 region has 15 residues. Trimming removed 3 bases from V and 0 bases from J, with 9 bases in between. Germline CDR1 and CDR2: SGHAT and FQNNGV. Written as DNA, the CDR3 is TGTGCCAGCAGCTTGAGTCCATGCTCCTACAATGAGCAGTTCTTC. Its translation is CASSLSPCSYNEQFF.

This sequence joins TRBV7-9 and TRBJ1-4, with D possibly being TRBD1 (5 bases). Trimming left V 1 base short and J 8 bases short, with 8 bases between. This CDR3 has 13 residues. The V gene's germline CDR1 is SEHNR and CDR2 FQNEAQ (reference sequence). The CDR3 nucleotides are TGTGCCAGCAGCTTAGTCGGGGGGGAAAAACTGTTTTTT. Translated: CASSLVGGEKLFF.

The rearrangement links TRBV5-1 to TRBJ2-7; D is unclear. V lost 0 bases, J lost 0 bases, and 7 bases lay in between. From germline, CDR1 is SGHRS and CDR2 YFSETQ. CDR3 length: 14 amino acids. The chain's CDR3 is CASSLGQDSYEQYF. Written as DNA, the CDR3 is TGCGCCAGCAGCTTGGGGCAGGACTCCTACGAGCAGTACTTC.

For the CDR3, the DNA is TGTGCCAGCAGCTTAGCCGGGACAGGTCGATGGGGCGGCTACACCTTC. Translated: CASSLAGTGRWGGYTF. The chain recombines TRBV5-8 with TRBJ1-2, with 8 bases that match TRBD1. CDR1 is SGHTS, CDR2 YDEGEE, per germline. The CDR3 has 16 amino acids. V shed 2 bases, J shed 8 bases, and the junction held 14 bases outside the gene matches. The variable domain in full, completed from reference TRBV5-8 and TRBJ1-2, reads EAGVTQSPTHLIKTRGQQATLRCSPISGHTSVYWYQQALGLGLQFLLWYDEGEERNRGNFPPRFSGRQFPNYSSELNVNALELEDSALYLCASSLAGTGRWGGYTFGSGTRLTVV.